The sequence of this TCR beta chain was determined in a study of CD8+CD57+ T cells in acquired aplastic anemia. Study outcomes and limitations: Overlap between patients and controls comprised 25 to 35 CD8+ CDR3 sequences.

There are 17 residues in the CDR3. J was trimmed by 6 bases and V by 4 bases; bases with no gene match: 12. CDR1 is SGHAT and CDR2 is FQNNGV in the germline V gene. Genomic DNA constituted the template upon which TCR beta VDJ and CDR3 profiling was performed. MiXCR, applied by TCRdb to the reads, yields one record per CDR3 protein. The table lists just over 40,000 distinct CDR3 sequences, 60% to 80% of them singletons. This clonotype was observed at least ten times. Its specificity is unknown. Those patients picked for sequencing had displayed CD8+CD57+ cell expansion on flow cytometry. Each patient had severe acquired aplastic anemia.

The chain carries TRBV11-2 and TRBJ1-6; 7 bases agree with TRBD1. The sample consisted of sorted CD4+, CD8+, or CD8+CD57+ T cells (not recorded which) from PBMCs. This clonotype originated in a human donor with aplastic anemia. CDR3 loop: CASSSHLGRGLNSPLHF. CDR3 nucleotide sequence: TGTGCCAGCAGCTCTCACCTGGGTAGGGGGCTTAATTCACCCCTCCACTTT. Complete variable domain (other parts from reference TRBV11-2 and TRBJ1-6): EAGVAQSPRYKIIEKRQSVAFWCNPISGHATLYWYQQILGQGPKLLIQFQNNGVVDDSQLPKDRFSAERLKGVDSTLKIQPAKLEDSAVYLCASSSHLGRGLNSPLHFGNGTRLTVT.